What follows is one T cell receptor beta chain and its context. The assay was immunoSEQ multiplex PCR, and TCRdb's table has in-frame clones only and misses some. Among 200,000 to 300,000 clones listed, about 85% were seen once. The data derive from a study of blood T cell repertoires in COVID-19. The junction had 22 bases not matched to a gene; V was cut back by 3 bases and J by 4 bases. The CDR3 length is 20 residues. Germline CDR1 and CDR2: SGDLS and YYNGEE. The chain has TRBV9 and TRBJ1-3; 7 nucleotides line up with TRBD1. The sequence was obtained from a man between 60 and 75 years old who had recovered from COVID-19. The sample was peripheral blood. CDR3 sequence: CASSGQGDRKTPSSGNTIYF. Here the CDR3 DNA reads TGTGCCAGCAGCGGACAGGGAGACCGTAAGACCCCATCTTCAGGAAACACCATATATTTT.